This TCR beta chain was observed in a study of neurological immune-mediated disorders. This sample's time point: technical triplicate 3. There are 15 residues in the CDR3. Trimming took 5 bases from V and 7 from J, leaving 18 bases between them. Germline-derived CDR1 and CDR2 are DFQATT and SNEGSKA (reference sequence). At least ten counts were recorded for this clonotype. MiXCR, run by TCRdb on the 5' RACE reads, gives a single entry per CDR3 protein. The sample records tens of thousands of distinct CDR3 sequences, 20% to 25% being singletons. The sample was PBMCs. The chain is built from TRBV20-1 and TRBJ1-6; a weak D match, TRBD1 (6 bases). The sequence derives from a man aged 60 to 69 with HTLV-1-associated myelopathy (HAM/TSP). The CDR3 coding sequence is TGCAGTGCTCAAGGACAGTCGATGGGGAATTCACCCCTCCACTTT. Translating gives CSAQGQSMGNSPLHF.